The 9 T cell receptor beta chains in this list originate from one sample, sequenced in a study of blood T cell repertoires in COVID-19 (dated by TCRdb to the early 2020s). The library came from the immunoSEQ multiplex PCR assay. Held by TCRdb, this immuneACCESS table contains in-frame sequences only and omits some clones. Under half of the omission traces to an unresolved V gene where checked; the cause of the rest is unknown. The sample includes more than 150,000 clones, with less than 85% observed a single time. The ten largest clones represent 6.5% to 8.5% of the sample. Specimen: peripheral blood. The source is a human donor in a cohort sampled during active COVID-19.

The chain couples TRBV27 to TRBJ1-2; TRBD1 matches at 7 bases. V was pared by 3 bases and J by 8 bases, with 6 bases of the junction left unmatched. Looked up from germline, CDR1 is MNHEY and CDR2 is SMNVEV (reference sequence). The CDR3 is 13 residues long. Written as DNA, the CDR3 is TGTGCCAGCAGTTTCTCAGGGGGTCACGGCTACACCTTC. Its translation: CASSFSGGHGYTF.

CDR3 coding DNA: TGTGCCAGCAGCGTAGGTTTGGGCACCTACGAGCAGTACTTC. It yields the protein CASSVGLGTYEQYF. The chain links TRBV9 to TRBJ2-7; D unresolved. This CDR3 contains 14 residues. V lost 0 bases, J lost 2 bases, and 9 bases lay in between. CDR1 and CDR2 (germline): SGDLS, YYNGEE.

The chain recombines TRBV6-5 with TRBJ2-2, with D uncertain. Germline lookup yields CDR1 MNHEY and CDR2 SVGAGI. Trimming stripped 8 bases from V and 5 bases from J, with 9 bases between. This CDR3 comprises 12 residues. CDR3: CASQFETGELFF. CDR3 bases: TGTGCCAGCCAGTTTGAAACCGGGGAGCTGTTTTTT.

The CDR3 loop is CASSVGRSNEKLFF. Written as DNA, the CDR3 is TGCGCCAGCAGTGTGGGCAGATCGAATGAAAAACTGTTTTTT. The chain recombines TRBV10-1 with TRBJ1-4, with D uncertain. CDR1 is WNHNN and CDR2 is SYGVQD in the germline V gene (reference sequence). The CDR3 covers 14 residues. The germline V and J ends were trimmed by 4 bases and 5 bases, with 11 bases remaining between them.

The chain uses TRBV5-5 and TRBJ1-2, with 8 bases fitting TRBD1. This CDR3 comprises 14 residues. J lost 5 bases, V lost 3 bases, and 6 bases had no gene match. The V gene's germline CDR1 is SGHKS and CDR2 YYEKEE (reference sequence). CDR3 protein: CASSWDRTFYGYTF. In nucleotides, the CDR3 is TGTGCCAGCAGCTGGGACAGGACTTTTTATGGCTACACCTTC.

The CDR3 is CASSAGYEQYF. The CDR3 bases are TGTGCCAGCAGCGCGGGCTACGAGCAGTACTTC. The chain has TRBV9 and TRBJ2-7, with D unresolved. The ends were cut back, 3 bases at V and 3 bases at J, with 4 bases in the middle. CDR3 length: 11 amino acids. Germline V gene sequence: CDR1 SGDLS, CDR2 YYNGEE.

The chain couples TRBV18 to TRBJ2-5; D ambiguous. The CDR3 loop spans 14 amino acids. V gave up 0 bases and J gave up 5 bases, with 10 bases separating them. Germline V gives CDR1 KGHSH, CDR2 LQKENI. CDR3 region: CASSPPSGWETQYF. The CDR3 nucleotides read TGTGCCAGCTCACCACCGTCGGGTTGGGAGACCCAGTACTTC.

This chain links TRBV9 with TRBJ1-2; tentatively, D is TRBD1 (5 bases). The V end lost 0 bases, the J end lost 6 bases, and 12 bases lay between the germline ends. CDR3 length equals 14 residues. From germline, CDR1 is SGDLS and CDR2 YYNGEE. The CDR3 coding sequence is TGTGCCAGCAGCGTAGCCGGAGGGGATGATGGCTACACCTTC. It is translated as CASSVAGGDDGYTF.

The rearrangement joins TRBV5-1 to TRBJ2-3; TRBD2 agrees at 7 bases. Germline trimming cut 4 bases from V and 0 bases from J; bases unmatched to any gene: 14. This CDR3 comprises 18 residues. The germline V gene has CDR1 SGHRS and CDR2 YFSETQ. DNA for the CDR3: TGCGCCAGCAGCCGGGGCGAGGGGACTACCATCAGCACAGATACGCAGTATTTT. Its protein is CASSRGEGTTISTDTQYF.